This T cell receptor (beta chain) was recorded in a study of T cells after posttransplantation cyclophosphamide. Study-wide findings and caveats: Recipient CMV seropositivity and CMV reactivation strongly tracked TRB clonality. Donor-recipient repertoire similarity was low at 1-2 months, rising over year one. Tissue-infiltrating T cells from skin or gut overlapped little with blood T cells.

Germline V gene data show CDR1 as GTSNPN and CDR2 as SVGIG (reference sequence). The CDR3 covers 17 residues. V shed 3 bases and J 2 bases; nucleotides not matched to a gene: 16. Generated by immunoSEQ multiplex PCR, the TCRdb table keeps only in-frame clones and is missing some. The table records approximately 52,000 clones, about 86% of them present only once. Details on this clone: No antigen is known for it.

The material sequenced was PBMCs. The rearrangement links TRBV30 to TRBJ2-7, with TRBD2 matching over 7 bases. The sequence derives from a man aged 30-40 years with a blood cancer, CMV-positive, and with a related stem cell donor. The CDR3 is CAWRPFFRRERTYEQYF. The CDR3 DNA reads TGTGCCTGGAGGCCTTTTTTTCGGCGGGAGAGAACCTACGAGCAGTACTTC.